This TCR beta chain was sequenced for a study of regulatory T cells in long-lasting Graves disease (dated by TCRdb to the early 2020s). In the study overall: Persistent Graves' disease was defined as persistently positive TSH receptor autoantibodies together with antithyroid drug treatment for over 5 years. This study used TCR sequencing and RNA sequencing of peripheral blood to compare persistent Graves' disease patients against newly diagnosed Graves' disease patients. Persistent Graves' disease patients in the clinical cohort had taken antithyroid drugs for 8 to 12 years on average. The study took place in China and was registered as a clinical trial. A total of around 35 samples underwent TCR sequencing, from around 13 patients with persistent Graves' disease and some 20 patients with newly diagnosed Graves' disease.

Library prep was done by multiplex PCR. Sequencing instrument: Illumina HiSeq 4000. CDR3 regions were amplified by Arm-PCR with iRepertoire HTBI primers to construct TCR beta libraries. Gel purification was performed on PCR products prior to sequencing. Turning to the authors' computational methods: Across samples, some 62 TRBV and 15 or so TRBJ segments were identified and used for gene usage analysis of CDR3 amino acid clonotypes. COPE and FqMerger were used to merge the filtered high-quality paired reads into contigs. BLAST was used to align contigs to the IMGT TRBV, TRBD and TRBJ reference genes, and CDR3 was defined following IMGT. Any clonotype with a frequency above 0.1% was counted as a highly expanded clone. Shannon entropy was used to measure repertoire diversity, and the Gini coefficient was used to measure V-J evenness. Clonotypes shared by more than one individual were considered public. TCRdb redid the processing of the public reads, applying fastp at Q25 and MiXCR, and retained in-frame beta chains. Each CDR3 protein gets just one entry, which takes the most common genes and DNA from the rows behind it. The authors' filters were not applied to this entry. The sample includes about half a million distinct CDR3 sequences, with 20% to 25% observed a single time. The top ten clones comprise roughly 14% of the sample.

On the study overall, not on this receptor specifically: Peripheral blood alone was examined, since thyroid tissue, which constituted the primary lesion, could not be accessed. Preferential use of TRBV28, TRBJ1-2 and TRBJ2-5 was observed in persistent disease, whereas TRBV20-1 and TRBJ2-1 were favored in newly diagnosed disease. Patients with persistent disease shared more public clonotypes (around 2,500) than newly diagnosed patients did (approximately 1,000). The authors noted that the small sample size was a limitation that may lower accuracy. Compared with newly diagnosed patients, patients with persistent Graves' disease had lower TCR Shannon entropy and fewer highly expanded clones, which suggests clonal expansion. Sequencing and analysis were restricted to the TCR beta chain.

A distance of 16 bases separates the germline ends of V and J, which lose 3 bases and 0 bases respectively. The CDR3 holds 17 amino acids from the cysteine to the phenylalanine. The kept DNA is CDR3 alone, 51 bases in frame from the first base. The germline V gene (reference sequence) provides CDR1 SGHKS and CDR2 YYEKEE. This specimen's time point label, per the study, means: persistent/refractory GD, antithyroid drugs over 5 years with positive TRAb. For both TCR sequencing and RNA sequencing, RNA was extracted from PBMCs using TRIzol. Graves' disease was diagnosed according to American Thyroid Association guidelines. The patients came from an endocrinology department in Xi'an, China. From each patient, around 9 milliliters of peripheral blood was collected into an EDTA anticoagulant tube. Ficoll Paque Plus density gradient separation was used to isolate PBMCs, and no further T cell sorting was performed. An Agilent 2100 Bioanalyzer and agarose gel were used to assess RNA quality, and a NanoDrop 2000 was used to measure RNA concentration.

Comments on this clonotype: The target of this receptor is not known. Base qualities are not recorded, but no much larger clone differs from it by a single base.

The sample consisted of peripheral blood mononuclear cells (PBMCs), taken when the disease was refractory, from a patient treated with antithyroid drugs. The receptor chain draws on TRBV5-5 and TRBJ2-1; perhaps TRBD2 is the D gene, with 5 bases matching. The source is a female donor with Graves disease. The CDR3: CASSSRTGRSSYNEQFF. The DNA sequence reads TGTGCCAGCAGCTCCCGGACTGGCCGAAGCTCCTACAATGAGCAGTTCTTC.